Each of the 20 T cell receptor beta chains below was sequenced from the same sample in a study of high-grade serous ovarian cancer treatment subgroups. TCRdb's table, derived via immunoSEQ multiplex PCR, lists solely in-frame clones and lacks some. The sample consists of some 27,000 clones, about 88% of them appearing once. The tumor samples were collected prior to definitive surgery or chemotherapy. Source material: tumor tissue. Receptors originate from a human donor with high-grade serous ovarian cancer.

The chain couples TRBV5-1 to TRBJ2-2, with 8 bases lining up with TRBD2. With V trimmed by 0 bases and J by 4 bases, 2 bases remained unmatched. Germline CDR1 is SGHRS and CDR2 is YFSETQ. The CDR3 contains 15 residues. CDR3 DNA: TGCGCCAGCAGCTTGGACGGGAGGGGCACCGGGGAGCTGTTTTTT. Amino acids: CASSLDGRGTGELFF.

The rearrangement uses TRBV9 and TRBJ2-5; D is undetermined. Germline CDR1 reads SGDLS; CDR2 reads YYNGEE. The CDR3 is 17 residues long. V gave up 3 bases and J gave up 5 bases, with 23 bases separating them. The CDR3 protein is CASSAQIALSRAETQYF. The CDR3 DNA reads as TGTGCCAGCAGCGCACAGATCGCCCTATCTAGGGCGGAGACCCAGTACTTC.

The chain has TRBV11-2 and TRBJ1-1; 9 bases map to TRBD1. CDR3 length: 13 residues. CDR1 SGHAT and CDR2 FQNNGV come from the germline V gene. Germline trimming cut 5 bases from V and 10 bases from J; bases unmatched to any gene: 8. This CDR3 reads CASSRTGEGAAFF. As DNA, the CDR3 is TGTGCCAGCAGCCGGACAGGGGAGGGGGCAGCTTTCTTT.

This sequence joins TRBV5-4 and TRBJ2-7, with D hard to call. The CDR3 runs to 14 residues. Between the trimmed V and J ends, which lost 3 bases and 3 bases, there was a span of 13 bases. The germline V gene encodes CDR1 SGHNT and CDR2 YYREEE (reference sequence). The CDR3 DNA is TGTGCCAGCAGCTACGACAAGTACGGCTACGAGCAGTACTTC. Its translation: CASSYDKYGYEQYF.

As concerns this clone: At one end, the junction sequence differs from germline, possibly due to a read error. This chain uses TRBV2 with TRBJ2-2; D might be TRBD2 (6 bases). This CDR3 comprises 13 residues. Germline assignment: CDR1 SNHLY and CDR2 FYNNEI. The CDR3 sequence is CASKGGNPGELFF. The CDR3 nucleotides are TGTGCCAGCAAGGGCGGGAACCCCGGGGAGCTGTTTTTT.

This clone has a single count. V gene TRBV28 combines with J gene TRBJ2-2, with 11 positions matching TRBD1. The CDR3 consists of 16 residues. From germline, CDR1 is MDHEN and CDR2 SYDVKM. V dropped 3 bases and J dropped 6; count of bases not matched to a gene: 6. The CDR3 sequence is CASSFSGTGGPGELFF. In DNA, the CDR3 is TGTGCCAGCAGTTTCTCCGGGACAGGGGGGCCCGGGGAGCTGTTTTTT.

DNA of the CDR3: TGTGCCAGCATCCCCCAAGGCACGGGGCCCACTGAAGCTTTCTTT. Translation gives CASIPQGTGPTEAFF. This rearrangement joins TRBV6-1 to TRBJ1-1; TRBD1 might be the D (5 bases). V was pared by 7 bases and J by 4 bases, with 19 bases between. The CDR3 runs 15 residues. Per germline, CDR1 MNHNS and CDR2 SASEGT.

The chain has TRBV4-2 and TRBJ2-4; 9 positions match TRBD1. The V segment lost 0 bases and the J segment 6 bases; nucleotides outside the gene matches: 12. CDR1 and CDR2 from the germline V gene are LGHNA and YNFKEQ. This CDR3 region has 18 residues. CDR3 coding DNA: TGTGCCAGCAGCCAAGATGGCCCTCCGGGACAGGGACTAAACATTCAGTACTTC. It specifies CASSQDGPPGQGLNIQYF.

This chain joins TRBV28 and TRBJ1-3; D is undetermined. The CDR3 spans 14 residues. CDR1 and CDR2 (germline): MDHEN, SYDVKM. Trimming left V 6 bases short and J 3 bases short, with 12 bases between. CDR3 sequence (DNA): TGTGCCAGCAGCCGCAGGCTCCTTGGAAACACCATATATTTT. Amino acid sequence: CASSRRLLGNTIYF.

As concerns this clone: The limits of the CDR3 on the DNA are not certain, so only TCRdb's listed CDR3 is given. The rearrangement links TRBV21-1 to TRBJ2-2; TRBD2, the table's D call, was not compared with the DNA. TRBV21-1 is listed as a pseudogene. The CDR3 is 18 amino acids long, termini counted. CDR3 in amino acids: CASSSHVKVAGGTGELFF.

CDR3 nucleotides: TGTGCCAGCAGAGTACAGGGGCCGGTGGATGAGCAGTTCTTC. It encodes CASRVQGPVDEQFF. The gene calls are TRBV6-5 and TRBJ2-1; 7 nucleotides align to TRBD1. Trimming took 6 bases from V and 8 from J; bases not matched to a gene: 10. The length of the CDR3 is 14 residues. Germline V gene data show CDR1 as MNHEY and CDR2 as SVGAGI.

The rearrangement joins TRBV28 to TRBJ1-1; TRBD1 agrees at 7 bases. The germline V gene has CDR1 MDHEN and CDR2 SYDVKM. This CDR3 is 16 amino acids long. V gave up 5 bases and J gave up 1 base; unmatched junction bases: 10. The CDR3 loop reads CASSLQGIERNTEAFF. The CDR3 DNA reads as TGTGCCAGCAGTCTACAGGGGATAGAAAGGAACACTGAAGCTTTCTTT.

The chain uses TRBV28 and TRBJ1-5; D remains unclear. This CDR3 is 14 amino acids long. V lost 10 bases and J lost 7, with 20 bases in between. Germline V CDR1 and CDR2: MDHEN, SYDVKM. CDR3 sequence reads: CATWRSPQGQPQHF. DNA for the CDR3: TGTGCCACCTGGAGATCGCCCCAAGGACAGCCCCAGCATTTT.

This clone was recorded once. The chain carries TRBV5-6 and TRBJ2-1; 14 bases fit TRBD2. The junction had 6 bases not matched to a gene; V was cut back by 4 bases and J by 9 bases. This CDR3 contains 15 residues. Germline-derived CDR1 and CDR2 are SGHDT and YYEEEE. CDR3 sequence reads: CASSRPGLAGVEQFF. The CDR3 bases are TGTGCCAGCAGCAGACCGGGACTAGCGGGAGTTGAGCAGTTCTTC. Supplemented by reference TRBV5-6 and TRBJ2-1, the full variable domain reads DAGVTQSPTHLIKTRGQQVTLRCSPKSGHDTVSWYQQALGQGPQFIFQYYEEEERQRGNFPDRFSGHQFPNYSSELNVNALLLGDSALYLCASSRPGLAGVEQFFGPGTRLTVL.

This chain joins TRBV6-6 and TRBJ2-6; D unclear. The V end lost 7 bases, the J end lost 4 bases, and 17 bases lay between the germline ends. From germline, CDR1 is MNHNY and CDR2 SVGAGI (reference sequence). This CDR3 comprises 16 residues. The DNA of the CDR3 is TGTGCCAGCACCCGGTCCCCGGCAGCCGGGGCCAACGTCCTGACTTTC. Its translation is CASTRSPAAGANVLTF.

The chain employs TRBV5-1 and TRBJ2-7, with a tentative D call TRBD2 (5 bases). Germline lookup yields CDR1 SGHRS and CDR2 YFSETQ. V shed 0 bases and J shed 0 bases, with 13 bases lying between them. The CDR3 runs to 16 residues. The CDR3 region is CASSLVPAASSYEQYF. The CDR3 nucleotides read TGCGCCAGCAGCTTGGTTCCAGCGGCAAGCTCCTACGAGCAGTACTTC.

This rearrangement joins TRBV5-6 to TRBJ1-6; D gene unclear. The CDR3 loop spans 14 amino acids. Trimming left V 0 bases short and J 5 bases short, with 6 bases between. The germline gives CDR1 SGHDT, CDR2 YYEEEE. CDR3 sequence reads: CASSLDPNNSPLHF. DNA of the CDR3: TGTGCCAGCAGCTTGGATCCCAATAATTCACCCCTCCACTTT.

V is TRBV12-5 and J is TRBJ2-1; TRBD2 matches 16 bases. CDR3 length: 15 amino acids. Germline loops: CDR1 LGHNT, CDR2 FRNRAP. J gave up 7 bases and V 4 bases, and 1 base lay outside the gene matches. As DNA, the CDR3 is TGTGCTAGTGGTTCGGGACTAGCGGGAGGGAATGAGCAGTTCTTC. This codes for CASGSGLAGGNEQFF.

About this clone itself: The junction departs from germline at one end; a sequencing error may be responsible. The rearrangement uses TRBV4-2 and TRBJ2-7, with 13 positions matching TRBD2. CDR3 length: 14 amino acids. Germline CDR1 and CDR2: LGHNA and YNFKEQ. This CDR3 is CASSPPGLAGAALF. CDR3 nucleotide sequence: TGTGCCAGCAGCCCTCCCGGACTAGCGGGAGCCGCTTTATTC.

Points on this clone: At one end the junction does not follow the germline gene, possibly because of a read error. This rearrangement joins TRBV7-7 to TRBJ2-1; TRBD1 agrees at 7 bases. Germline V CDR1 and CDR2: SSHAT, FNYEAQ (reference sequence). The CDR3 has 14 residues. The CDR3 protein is CASSVQAGGSEQFF. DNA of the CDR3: TGTGCTAGCAGCGTCCAAGCAGGGGGTAGTGAGCAGTTCTTC. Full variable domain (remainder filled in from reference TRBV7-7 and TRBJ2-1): GAGVSQSPRYKVTKRGQDVTLRCDPISSHATLYWYQQALGQGPEFLTYFNYEAQPDKSGLPSDRFSAERPEGSISTLTIQRTEQRDSAMYRCASSVQAGGSEQFFGPGTRLTVL.